This TCR beta chain stems from a study of cytomegalovirus exposure and HLA in healthy donors. Regarding the study as a whole: According to the study, around 150 TCR beta chains were cytomegalovirus-associated.

CDR1 KGHSH and CDR2 LQKENI come from the germline V gene. CDR3 length: 17 residues. V gave up 2 bases and J gave up 1 base; unmatched junction bases: 3. Primers included in the PCR were 60 Vbeta and 13 Jbeta primers. Sequencing used immunoSEQ multiplex PCR; TCRdb keeps in-frame clones, though not all of them. The table has 100,000 to 150,000 clones, about 78% seen once. As for this clone: Its matching antigen is unknown.

The rearrangement links TRBV18 to TRBJ2-6, with 9 positions matching TRBD1. This clonotype was obtained from a man aged 30 to 45 in good health and CMV-seronegative. Specimen: PBMCs. CDR3 DNA sequence: TGTGCCAGCTCACCAACGACAGGGGGGTCTGGGGCCAACGTCCTGACTTTC. It is translated as CASSPTTGGSGANVLTF. The full variable domain, with the rest looked up from reference TRBV18 and TRBJ2-6, is NAGVMQNPRHLVRRRGQEARLRCSPMKGHSHVYWYRQLPEEGLKFMVYLQKENIIDESGMPKERFSAEFPKEGPSILRIQQVVRGDSAAYFCASSPTTGGSGANVLTFGAGSRLTVL.